The 9 T cell receptor beta chains given below trace back to one sample, sequenced in a study of T cell clonotyping in hematopoietic cell transplantation. Repertoires were generated with immunoSEQ multiplex PCR, while TCRdb's copy carries only in-frame clones and drops some. Here the sample spans just over 4,000 clones, more than 85% being singletons. The sample in question was PBMCs, obtained 30 days after allogeneic stem cell transplant. These receptor sequences come from a male patient aged 50 to 60 who had an allogeneic stem cell transplant from a related donor, so the T cells may come from the graft donor. Some clones in this sample may be carry-over from other donors' samples.

The rearrangement uses TRBV5-5 and TRBJ1-2; tentatively, D is TRBD1 (5 bases). The CDR3 has 14 amino acids. V was cut by 0 bases and J by 8 bases, with 14 bases left in between. CDR1 and CDR2 (germline): SGHKS, YYEKEE (reference sequence). The CDR3 DNA sequence: TGTGCCAGCAGCTTGGATAAAGGGACGGGAGGCTACACCTTC. It yields the protein CASSLDKGTGGYTF.

Written as DNA, the CDR3 is TGTGCCAGCAGTCCGGGACAGGGTAGGTACGAGCAGTACTTC. Protein sequence: CASSPGQGRYEQYF. The chain carries TRBV6-6 and TRBJ2-7, with 9 bases matching TRBD1. CDR3 length equals 14 residues. Per the germline V gene, CDR1 is MNHNY and CDR2 is SVGAGI (reference sequence). With V trimmed by 5 bases and J by 4 bases, 6 bases remained unmatched.

J is TRBJ2-7 and V is TRBV7-9; 10 bases map to TRBD1. J gave up 3 bases and V 4 bases, and 3 bases lay outside the gene matches. This CDR3 has 14 amino acids. Germline V gives CDR1 SEHNR, CDR2 FQNEAQ (reference sequence). CDR3 loop: CASSSRTGGYEQYF. The DNA of the CDR3 is TGTGCCAGCAGCTCCCGGACAGGGGGCTACGAGCAGTACTTC.

CDR3 sequence (DNA): TGCAGTGCTGGACAGGGCGGCGAGCAGTACTTC. It codes for CSAGQGGEQYF. The chain recombines TRBV20-1 with TRBJ2-7; 8 bases match TRBD1. This CDR3 is built from 11 residues. After removal of 5 bases from V and 6 bases from J, the junction contained 3 bases not matched to a gene. CDR1 and CDR2 from the germline V gene are DFQATT and SNEGSKA (reference sequence).

The V gene is TRBV30, the J gene TRBJ1-3; unclear D gene. The CDR3 has 16 amino acids. V was pared by 1 base and J by 0 bases, with 13 bases between. The germline gives CDR1 GTSNPN, CDR2 SVGIG (reference sequence). The CDR3 bases are TGTGCCTGGAGTGCAGCCCCTCCTGGCTCTGGAAACACCATATATTTT. This sequence encodes CAWSAAPPGSGNTIYF.

The chain combines TRBV4-2 with TRBJ1-5, with D possibly TRBD1 on 6 matching bases. CDR1 and CDR2 from the germline V gene are LGHNA and YNFKEQ. Trimming pared 2 bases from V and 1 base from J, leaving 15 bases between. The CDR3 is 17 amino acids. The CDR3 DNA follows: TGTGCCAGCAGCCAACAGTCGACAGGTGTCAGCAATCAGCCCCAGCATTTT. It translates to CASSQQSTGVSNQPQHF.

The chain uses TRBV28 and TRBJ2-5; 7 positions match TRBD2. Trimming cost V 4 bases and J 3 bases; bases outside gene matches: 8. Germline V lookup: CDR1 MDHEN, CDR2 SYDVKM. The CDR3 has 15 residues. CDR3 loop: CASSSFGTTKETQYF. CDR3 coding DNA: TGTGCCAGCAGTTCCTTCGGGACTACAAAAGAGACCCAGTACTTC.

The chain couples TRBV18 to TRBJ1-1; the D gene is possibly TRBD1 (5 bases). This CDR3 spans 14 amino acids. V dropped 3 bases and J dropped 2 bases, with 10 bases sitting between them. CDR1 KGHSH and CDR2 LQKENI come from the germline V gene. CDR3 coding DNA: TGTGCCAGCTCACCGACCAGGGATAACACTGAAGCTTTCTTT. Amino acids: CASSPTRDNTEAFF.

For the CDR3, the DNA is TGTGCCAGCAGTTTGCCGGGTTACAATGAGCAGTTCTTC. This sequence encodes CASSLPGYNEQFF. The chain uses TRBV5-4 and TRBJ2-1; D gene unclear. The V end lost 5 bases, the J end lost 4 bases, and 10 bases lay between the germline ends. The CDR3 is made up of 13 amino acids. The germline V gene has CDR1 SGHNT and CDR2 YYREEE (reference sequence).